A single sample is the source of the 12 T cell receptor beta chains below, sequenced in a study of tumor-infiltrating lymphocytes in primary liver carcinoma. The investigators made TCR beta cDNA from about 510 ng total RNA, using a constant-region primer. Slightly modified ARM-PCR with three nested multiplex PCR rounds yielded TCR beta libraries. The first two PCR rounds, around 10 cycles each, used TRBV1-TRBV30 forward primers and a C-beta reverse primer. One entry per CDR3 protein results from TCRdb running MiXCR on the multiplex PCR reads. The sample has tens of thousands of distinct CDR3 sequences, around 70% seen once; the top ten hold around 19%. Total RNA and DNA came together from approximately 20-30 mg of bulk tissue without cell sorting. The sample taken for sequencing was liver tumor tissue from sampling region 1. As to subset: tumor region T1, superior pole. The receptors come from a man aged 40-55 years with primary liver carcinoma and hepatitis B virus infection.

This clonotype was counted once. This chain uses TRBV10-3 with TRBJ2-2, with TRBD2 matching 7 bases. V lost 4 bases, J lost 9 bases, and 20 bases stayed unmatched. In germline, CDR1 is ENHRY, CDR2 SYGVKD. CDR3 size: 18 residues. The CDR3, as DNA: TGTGCCATCAGTGGAACGACCACTAGCGACTCGAACACAAGGGAGCTGTTTTTT. Translation gives CAISGTTTSDSNTRELFF.

To note about this clonotype: An end of the junction differs from the germline gene, which may be a read error. This sequence joins TRBV11-2 and TRBJ2-1; D unclear. CDR1 SGHAT and CDR2 FQNNGV come from the germline V gene. The CDR3 has 13 residues. This CDR3 reads CASSLDDTYEQFF. In nucleotides, the CDR3 is TGTGCCAGTAGCTTAGATGATACCTATGAGCAGTTCTTC.

This rearrangement joins TRBV4-1 to TRBJ2-2; D remains ambiguous. Germline CDR1 is MGHRA and CDR2 is YSYEKL. The CDR3 consists of 15 residues. V was trimmed by 1 base and J by 7 bases, leaving 13 bases between them. For the CDR3, the DNA is TGCGCCAGCAGCCAAGGGTTTGGGGAATTCGGGGAGCTGTTTTTT. The encoded protein is CASSQGFGEFGELFF.

This clonotype has just a few counts. This chain joins TRBV4-2 and TRBJ2-1; D is possibly TRBD1 (7 bases). This CDR3 contains 15 residues. Germline V gene data show CDR1 as LGHNA and CDR2 as YNFKEQ. CDR3 in amino acids: CTSSLPGQNYNEQFF. CDR3 nucleotide sequence: TGTACTAGCAGCCTCCCGGGACAGAACTACAATGAGCAGTTCTTC.

Regarding this clonotype: It may be a read error: a sequence one base away is much more abundant. The chain carries TRBV28 and TRBJ1-5, with D possibly TRBD1 on 6 matching bases. CDR1 and CDR2 (germline): MDHEN, SYDVKM. With 3 bases removed from V and 0 bases from J, the gap between germline ends came to 21 bases. The CDR3 is made up of 19 amino acids. The chain's CDR3 is CASSFPRRVGAYSNQPQHF. In nucleotides, the CDR3 is TGTGCCAGCAGTTTCCCTCGGAGGGTGGGGGCTTATAGCAATCAGCCCCAGCATTTT.

Remarks on this clonotype: The junction shows a germline mismatch at one end, possibly a read error. The chain has TRBV5-1 and TRBJ1-2; tentative D call: TRBD1 (5 bases). Germline CDR1 is SGHRS and CDR2 is YFSETQ. This CDR3 has 15 residues. CDR3 sequence (DNA): TGCGTCAGCAATGGTGGCAGGGCAGAGGACTATGGCTACACCTTC. Translated, it gives CVSNGGRAEDYGYTF.

As regards this clonotype: A read error may account for a junction end that differs from germline. The rearrangement uses TRBV11-2 and TRBJ1-4, with D tentatively TRBD1 (5 bases). The CDR3 runs 14 residues. Germline V CDR1 and CDR2: SGHAT, FQNNGV. CDR3 loop: CASSLKVGDEKLLF. The CDR3 nucleotides are TGCGCCAGCAGCTTAAAGGTTGGGGACGAAAAACTGCTTTTT.

Details on this clonotype: At one of its ends the junction is not consistent with the germline gene, which may arise from a read error. The rearrangement joins TRBV6-1 to TRBJ2-3, with TRBD1 matching over 10 bases. This CDR3 has 16 residues. Germline CDR1 is MNHNS and CDR2 is SASEGT. The CDR3, as DNA: TGTGTCAGCAGTGATCCCCGGGACAGGGGTGCAGATACACAGTATTTT. This encodes CVSSDPRDRGADTQYF.

Note on this clonotype: A read error may produce the germline difference seen at one junction end. The genes are TRBV4-2 and TRBJ2-7; D ambiguous. Germline V gene data show CDR1 as LGHNA and CDR2 as YNFKEQ. The CDR3 has 15 amino acids. The CDR3 reads CASGQDLGSTYEQYF. The CDR3 DNA is TGTGCCAGCGGCCAAGATCTCGGAAGTACCTACGAGCAGTACTTC.

Details on this clonotype: Lacking the conserved final phenylalanine or tryptophan, this CDR3 likely reflects a read error. The chain has TRBV6-2 or TRBV6-3 and TRBJ2-1; 7 positions match TRBD2. Germline CDR1 is MNHEY and CDR2 is SVGEGT. The CDR3 extends over 16 amino acids. CDR3 amino acids: CVSSYWGRGSYNEQFI. The CDR3 nucleotides are TGCGTCAGCAGTTACTGGGGGAGGGGCTCCTACAATGAGCAGTTCATC.

This clonotype was observed once. A clone one base away is much larger, so this may be a read error. This CDR3 is missing its conserved last phenylalanine or tryptophan, likely due to a read error. This chain connects TRBV7-9 to TRBJ2-5; D gene uncertain. Trimming shortened V by 5 bases and J by 2 bases, and 12 bases separated the two germline ends. The CDR3 is made up of 14 amino acids. Per the germline V gene, CDR1 is SEHNR and CDR2 is FQNEAQ (reference sequence). This chain's CDR3 is CASSQFGRQETQYL. In DNA form, the CDR3 reads TGTGCCAGCAGCCAATTCGGGCGGCAAGAGACCCAGTACTTA.

This clonotype has only one observation. At one end the junction does not follow the germline gene, possibly because of a read error. This chain uses TRBV6-5 with TRBJ1-4, with D tentatively TRBD1 (6 bases). The CDR3 consists of 16 residues. Per germline, CDR1 MNHEY and CDR2 SVGAGI. The CDR3 DNA follows: TGTGCCAGCAGTCAACTATGGGGGGCTACTAATGAAAAATTGTTTTTT. This codes for CASSQLWGATNEKLFF.